What follows are 20 T cell receptor beta chains derived from one specimen sequenced in a study of OX40 agonist ivuxolimab in advanced cancers. The data were produced by immunoSEQ multiplex PCR, yet TCRdb's version contains in-frame clones alone and is incomplete. The sample lists under 95,000 clones, around nine tenths occurring once. Sequences were derived from CD4+ or CD8+ T cells sorted from blood, sampled in a trial of the OX40 agonist ivuxolimab. The receptors were sampled from an adult with an advanced solid tumor such as melanoma, head and neck, liver or kidney cancer.

The chain uses TRBV19 and TRBJ1-1, with D tentatively TRBD1 (6 bases). The CDR3 has 17 residues. Germline V gives CDR1 LNHDA, CDR2 SQIVND (reference sequence). V gave up 4 bases and J gave up 5 bases, with 23 bases separating them. CDR3 coding DNA: TGTGCCAGTAGTAGCCCCCTATCTCAGGGGCGAGATACTGAAGCTTTCTTT. Encoded protein: CASSSPLSQGRDTEAFF.

This clone showed up just a few times. The chain links TRBV7-2 to TRBJ1-6, with D possibly being TRBD1 (6 bases). This CDR3 is 13 amino acids long. The germline V and J ends were trimmed by 4 bases and 10 bases, with 11 bases remaining between them. The germline V gene encodes CDR1 SGHTA and CDR2 FQGNSA. CDR3 amino acids: CASSSQGGSPLHF. The CDR3 DNA reads as TGTGCCAGCAGCTCCCAAGGGGGATCACCCCTCCACTTT.

The chain employs TRBV30 and TRBJ2-3; no definite D call. The length of the CDR3 is 12 residues. V was shortened by 3 bases and J by 4 bases, with 8 bases between the two germline ends. The V gene's germline CDR1 is GTSNPN and CDR2 SVGIG (reference sequence). CDR3 DNA sequence: TGTGCCTGGAGGACCCTTCCAGATACGCAGTATTTT. Translating it yields CAWRTLPDTQYF.

The V and J genes are TRBV2 and TRBJ1-5, with D unclear. The germline V and J ends were trimmed by 6 bases and 2 bases, with 8 bases remaining between them. CDR3 size: 13 residues. Germline V gives CDR1 SNHLY, CDR2 FYNNEI. CDR3 protein: CASSTDGNQPQHF. CDR3 DNA: TGTGCCAGCAGCACGGACGGCAATCAGCCCCAGCATTTT.

V gene TRBV9 combines with J gene TRBJ2-1, with D perhaps TRBD1 or TRBD2 (5 bases each). Trimming left V 1 base short and J 6 bases short, with 11 bases between. CDR3 length: 14 amino acids. From germline, CDR1 is SGDLS and CDR2 YYNGEE. CDR3 DNA: TGTGCCAGCAGCGTAACGGCAGGGAGCAATGAGCAGTTCTTC. This translates into CASSVTAGSNEQFF.

CDR3: CASSLSDSRAAGELFF. Written as DNA, the CDR3 is TGTGCCAGCAGCTTATCGGACAGCCGGGCCGCCGGGGAGCTGTTTTTT. The chain joins TRBV7-2 to TRBJ2-2; tentatively, D is TRBD1 (6 bases). V dropped 2 bases and J dropped 6 bases, with 16 bases sitting between them. The CDR3 is 16 residues long. The germline gives CDR1 SGHTA, CDR2 FQGNSA. Full variable domain (missing parts from reference TRBV7-2 and TRBJ2-2): GAGVSQSPSNKVTEKGKDVELRCDPISGHTALYWYRQSLGQGLEFLIYFQGNSAPDKSGLPSDRFSAERTGGSVSTLTIQRTQQEDSAVYLCASSLSDSRAAGELFFGEGSRLTVL.

As to this clone: The sample holds other DNA sequences that translate to the same CDR3. The chain links TRBV27 to TRBJ2-5, with D perhaps TRBD1 (6 bases). CDR1 is MNHEY and CDR2 is SMNVEV in the germline V gene (reference sequence). The CDR3 totals 14 residues. Trimming cost V 2 bases and J 5 bases, with 12 bases left between them. The CDR3, as DNA: TGTGCCAGCAGTTTACGGACAGTGGGGGAGACCCAGTACTTC. This codes for CASSLRTVGETQYF.

The chain uses TRBV19 and TRBJ1-5; 8 bases match TRBD1. The CDR3 has 15 residues. Trimming took 4 bases from V and 5 from J; bases not matched to a gene: 7. CDR1 and CDR2 from the germline V gene are LNHDA and SQIVND (reference sequence). CDR3 region: CASSRAQGADQPQHF. As DNA, the CDR3 is TGTGCCAGTAGTAGGGCGCAGGGGGCGGATCAGCCCCAGCATTTT.

The chain recombines TRBV6-1 with TRBJ2-5, with D possibly TRBD1 on 7 matching bases. CDR1 and CDR2 from the germline V gene are MNHNS and SASEGT. V lost 7 bases, J lost 4 bases, and 16 bases lay in between. This CDR3 comprises 14 residues. CDR3 sequence: CASIRTGGIETQYF. CDR3 DNA: TGTGCCAGCATCCGGACAGGAGGGATAGAGACCCAGTACTTC.

The chain employs TRBV27 and TRBJ2-1, with D possibly TRBD1 on 6 matching bases. Trimming stripped 0 bases from V and 9 bases from J, with 12 bases between. The CDR3 has 14 amino acids. Germline CDR1 reads MNHEY; CDR2 reads SMNVEV (reference sequence). The CDR3 loop is CASSLSSGVTEQFF. The CDR3 DNA sequence: TGTGCCAGCAGTTTATCGTCAGGGGTCACTGAGCAGTTCTTC.

The V gene is TRBV28, the J gene TRBJ1-2; possibly TRBD1 for D (6 bases). The CDR3 loop spans 15 amino acids. Per germline, CDR1 MDHEN and CDR2 SYDVKM. Trimming left V 3 bases short and J 4 bases short, with 15 bases between. The CDR3 here is CASSFWNRAPYGYTF. DNA of the CDR3: TGTGCCAGCAGTTTCTGGAACAGGGCTCCCTATGGCTACACCTTC.

The chain has TRBV7-9 and TRBJ1-3; D is uncertain. Germline CDR1 is SEHNR and CDR2 is FQNEAQ (reference sequence). The CDR3 is 12 amino acids. V was clipped by 5 bases and J by 8 bases, with 10 bases between them. The CDR3 nucleotides read TGTGCCAGCAGCCGACCCCTGGACACCATATATTTT. Translation: CASSRPLDTIYF.

This clone has just one count. V gene TRBV2 combines with J gene TRBJ2-1, with 11 bases identical to TRBD2. Trimming at V came to 6 bases and at J to 7 bases, leaving 11 bases not matched to a gene. Germline V gene data show CDR1 as SNHLY and CDR2 as FYNNEI. The CDR3 spans 16 residues. For the CDR3, the DNA is TGTGCCAGCAGCGGGTCTAGCGGGGGGCAAATAAATGAGCAGTTCTTC. Protein product: CASSGSSGGQINEQFF.

The chain combines TRBV30 with TRBJ2-7; tentatively, D is TRBD1 or TRBD2 (5 bases each). Trimming left V 5 bases short and J 3 bases short, with 14 bases between. From germline, CDR1 is GTSNPN and CDR2 SVGIG (reference sequence). This CDR3 spans 13 amino acids. The CDR3 protein is CAWLPGRSYEQYF. CDR3 DNA: TGTGCCTGGCTCCCGGGACGTAGCTACGAGCAGTACTTC.

This rearrangement joins TRBV2 to TRBJ1-3, with D unresolved. CDR1 SNHLY and CDR2 FYNNEI come from the germline V gene. The CDR3 length is 14 residues. The V end was cut by 3 bases, the J end by 1 base, with 7 bases between. This CDR3 is CASSEMGSGNTIYF. The DNA of the CDR3 is TGTGCCAGCAGTGAGATGGGATCTGGAAACACCATATATTTT.

The rearrangement links TRBV5-6 to TRBJ2-2, with 9 bases lining up with TRBD2. Germline V gives CDR1 SGHDT, CDR2 YYEEEE. The junction had 4 bases not matched to a gene; V was cut back by 4 bases and J by 0 bases. The CDR3 spans 16 residues. This CDR3 reads CASSLAGLPNTGELFF. In DNA, the CDR3 is TGTGCCAGCAGCCTAGCGGGACTACCGAACACCGGGGAGCTGTTTTTT.

The rearrangement uses TRBV27 and TRBJ1-1, with D tentatively TRBD1 (5 bases). The ends were cut back, 4 bases at V and 6 bases at J, with 12 bases in the middle. The CDR3 has 13 amino acids. Germline V lookup: CDR1 MNHEY, CDR2 SMNVEV (reference sequence). The CDR3 here is CASSSWGVAEAFF. The CDR3 bases are TGTGCCAGCAGTTCATGGGGGGTTGCTGAAGCTTTCTTT.

This chain connects TRBV11-2 to TRBJ2-5; possible D gene TRBD1, 6 bases. Trimming pared 6 bases from V and 0 bases from J, leaving 11 bases between. The CDR3 covers 14 residues. Germline assignment: CDR1 SGHAT and CDR2 FQNNGV. The CDR3 reads CASRPDSYQETQYF. CDR3 DNA sequence: TGTGCCAGCAGACCGGACAGTTACCAAGAGACCCAGTACTTC. Together with reference TRBV11-2 and TRBJ2-5, the CDR3 gives the full variable domain: EAGVAQSPRYKIIEKRQSVAFWCNPISGHATLYWYQQILGQGPKLLIQFQNNGVVDDSQLPKDRFSAERLKGVDSTLKIQPAKLEDSAVYLCASRPDSYQETQYFGPGTRLLVL.

CDR3 residues: CASSLGTGRTDTQYF. The CDR3 DNA reads TGTGCCAGCAGCTTGGGGACAGGGCGCACAGATACGCAGTATTTT. The chain is built from TRBV7-3 and TRBJ2-3; 9 nucleotides align to TRBD1. Germline trimming cut 3 bases from V and 1 base from J; bases unmatched to any gene: 2. CDR1 SGHTA and CDR2 FQGTGA come from the germline V gene. This CDR3 comprises 15 residues.

The rearrangement links TRBV9 to TRBJ2-2; the D is unclear. Germline V lookup: CDR1 SGDLS, CDR2 YYNGEE. The CDR3 extends over 16 amino acids. Trimming took 0 bases from V and 6 from J, leaving 15 bases between them. This CDR3 is CASSVVSGLTAGELFF. CDR3 nucleotide sequence: TGTGCCAGCAGCGTAGTATCCGGGCTCACCGCCGGGGAGCTGTTTTTT.